The sequence of this TCR beta chain was determined in a study of vaccination and CD4 T cells after COVID-19. Looking at the study overall: Median time from second vaccine dose to sampling was 72 days (14 to 241).

The Oncomine TCR Beta short-read assay was applied to DNA of cultured CD4+ T cells. MiXCR, applied by TCRdb to the PCR reads, yields one record per CDR3 protein. The table lists some 18,000 distinct CDR3 sequences, about 61% of them singletons. This clonotype was found a few times. Its target is unknown. Treatment indicated: approximately 10-day PBMC culture with coronavirus spike peptide pools or control peptides (ViraFEST assay). CDR3 length: 15 amino acids. Germline V gives CDR1 ENHRY, CDR2 SYGVKD. Losses at the gene ends were 8 bases for V and 1 base for J; bases not matched to a gene: 6. Study-wide points: Convalescent patients' vaccine-specific clones were spike mono-reactive in 304 of 307 cases.

Sequenced sample: CD4+ T cells from blood, cultured in vitro. V is TRBV10-3 and J is TRBJ1-2; TRBD1 agrees at 11 bases. The TCR sequence derives from a human donor who had recovered from COVID-19. The CDR3 DNA sequence: TGTGCCATCGCTAAAGGGACAGGGGGTAACTATGGCTACACCTTC. This codes for CAIAKGTGGNYGYTF.